The 23 T cell receptor beta chains reported below all come from one sample, sequenced in a study of beta chain features in type 1 diabetes. Sequencing targeted expressed TCRB transcripts, as all isolated RNA had been reverse transcribed. Method: immunoSEQ multiplex PCR; TCRdb's copy keeps in-frame clones and lacks some. The data hold about 44,000 clones, with about 51% observed a single time. The sequenced sample consisted of Tregs from blood. The receptor set was obtained from a woman under 30 in good health.

The genes are TRBV7-8 and TRBJ2-2; TRBD2 might be the D (6 bases). Germline CDR1 and CDR2: SGHVS and FQNEAQ. This CDR3 is 15 amino acids long. The V end lost 2 bases, the J end lost 5 bases, and 12 bases lay between the germline ends. CDR3 in amino acids: CASSLPPGETGELFF. DNA of the CDR3: TGTGCCAGCAGCTTACCCCCGGGAGAAACCGGGGAGCTGTTTTTT.

This clone was picked up a small number of times. The chain is built from TRBV29-1 and TRBJ1-1, with D possibly being TRBD1 (5 bases). Trimming cost V 7 bases and J 4 bases, with 16 bases left between them. Germline CDR1 is SQVTM and CDR2 is ANQGSEA. This CDR3 is built from 13 residues. The CDR3 sequence is CSGSREGVTEAFF. The CDR3 DNA reads as TGCAGCGGCTCCAGGGAAGGTGTCACTGAAGCTTTCTTT.

The gene calls are TRBV5-5 and TRBJ2-3, with a weak D call TRBD2 (6 bases). The length of the CDR3 is 15 residues. V lost 4 bases and J 1 base, leaving 13 bases between the germline ends. Germline V gene sequence: CDR1 SGHKS, CDR2 YYEKEE (reference sequence). The CDR3 sequence: CASSSLGGGTDTQYF. The CDR3, as DNA: TGTGCCAGCAGCAGCTTAGGAGGGGGCACAGATACGCAGTATTTT.

The chain uses TRBV7-9 and TRBJ1-4, with 7 bases aligning to TRBD1. Germline V gives CDR1 SEHNR, CDR2 FQNEAQ (reference sequence). CDR3 length: 15 residues. Germline trimming cut 5 bases from V and 7 bases from J; bases unmatched to any gene: 10. The CDR3 sequence: CASSPRQGLGEKLFF. The CDR3 nucleotides are TGTGCCAGCAGCCCCCGACAGGGCTTAGGTGAAAAACTGTTTTTT.

The chain combines TRBV15 with TRBJ2-1; 7 nucleotides agree with TRBD2. This CDR3 spans 15 amino acids. The V gene's germline CDR1 is LNHNV and CDR2 YYDKDF (reference sequence). V dropped 3 bases and J dropped 8; count of bases not matched to a gene: 10. Here the CDR3 reads CATSRERESFDEQFF. CDR3 nucleotides: TGTGCCACCAGCAGGGAGCGGGAATCCTTCGATGAGCAGTTCTTC.

The chain recombines TRBV7-9 with TRBJ2-5, with 8 nucleotides matching TRBD1. J was trimmed by 4 bases and V by 5 bases; bases with no gene match: 3. The CDR3 extends over 13 amino acids. From germline, CDR1 is SEHNR and CDR2 FQNEAQ (reference sequence). CDR3 amino acids: CASSGQGGETQYF. The CDR3, as DNA: TGTGCCAGCAGCGGACAGGGAGGAGAGACCCAGTACTTC.

The chain joins TRBV27 to TRBJ2-5; TRBD1 agrees at 8 bases. Germline CDR1 and CDR2: MNHEY and SMNVEV (reference sequence). With V trimmed by 5 bases and J by 3 bases, 8 bases remained unmatched. There are 15 residues in the CDR3. The CDR3 loop reads CASSPRTGSKETQYF. DNA for the CDR3: TGTGCCAGCAGTCCCCGGACAGGGTCAAAAGAGACCCAGTACTTC.

The chain employs TRBV6-5 and TRBJ1-1; no reliable D call. V was pared by 2 bases and J by 6 bases, with 13 bases between. CDR3 length equals 14 residues. The germline V gene encodes CDR1 MNHEY and CDR2 SVGAGI. CDR3: CASSYARIGAEAFF. The CDR3 nucleotides are TGTGCCAGCAGTTACGCGAGAATCGGGGCTGAAGCTTTCTTT.

This chain connects TRBV19 to TRBJ2-7; possibly TRBD2 for D (5 bases). The CDR3 runs 18 residues. The V end lost 1 base, the J end lost 7 bases, and 26 bases lay between the germline ends. Germline CDR1 and CDR2: LNHDA and SQIVND (reference sequence). CDR3 sequence (DNA): TGTGCCAGTAGTATAGCCTGGATTGGTGATACGGGGTCGGGGGAGCAGTACTTC. It codes for CASSIAWIGDTGSGEQYF.

The chain has TRBV6-1 and TRBJ2-1; D is ambiguous. V gave up 5 bases and J gave up 0 bases, with 11 bases separating them. The CDR3 is made up of 15 amino acids. Germline CDR1 MNHNS, CDR2 SASEGT. The DNA of the CDR3 is TGTGCCAGCAGTCTCCCGCAGTCCTCCTACAATGAGCAGTTCTTC. Translating gives CASSLPQSSYNEQFF.

This clone came up once. The chain has TRBV5-1 and TRBJ2-7; 7 bases map to TRBD2. This CDR3 contains 16 residues. V lost 6 bases, J lost 0 bases, and 12 bases stayed unmatched. Germline CDR1 and CDR2: SGHRS and YFSETQ. CDR3 in DNA: TGCGCCAGCACCTCTCAAGGGCGGGGGAGCTCCTACGAGCAGTACTTC. Its translation is CASTSQGRGSSYEQYF.

The chain joins TRBV9 to TRBJ2-3; 13 nucleotides align to TRBD2. V was pared by 3 bases and J by 3 bases, with 1 base of the junction left unmatched. The CDR3 is made up of 15 amino acids. Germline loops: CDR1 SGDLS, CDR2 YYNGEE. CDR3: CASSAGLAGTDTQYF. In DNA form, the CDR3 reads TGTGCCAGCAGCGCGGGACTAGCGGGAACAGATACGCAGTATTTT.

In this sample, this clone turned up a few times. The chain joins TRBV28 to TRBJ1-1, with 8 positions matching TRBD1. This CDR3 has 17 residues. The trim removed 2 bases at V and 4 bases at J, leaving 12 bases unmatched. The germline V gene encodes CDR1 MDHEN and CDR2 SYDVKM. Here the CDR3 reads CASSLGRQGALSTEAFF. The CDR3 nucleotides are TGTGCCAGCAGTTTAGGGCGGCAGGGGGCTTTGAGCACTGAAGCTTTCTTT. Drawing the rest from reference TRBV28 and TRBJ1-1, the complete variable domain is DVKVTQSSRYLVKRTGEKVFLECVQDMDHENMFWYRQDPGLGLRLIYFSYDVKMKEKGDIPEGYSVSREKKERFSLILESASTNQTSMYLCASSLGRQGALSTEAFFGQGTRLTVV.

Regarding this clone: One end of the junction does not line up with germline, which may come from a read error. The CDR3 DNA sequence: TGTGCCAGCAGTTTCTGGCAGGGGGCCCGACTGAACGCTGAAGCTTTCTTT. Its protein product is CASSFWQGARLNAEAFF. The chain recombines TRBV27 with TRBJ1-1; 8 bases fit TRBD1. CDR3 length: 17 residues. Germline V gene data show CDR1 as MNHEY and CDR2 as SMNVEV (reference sequence).

The rearrangement links TRBV6-5 to TRBJ2-3; 14 nucleotides align to TRBD2. This CDR3 contains 16 residues. The germline gives CDR1 MNHEY, CDR2 SVGAGI. V trimming: 4 bases; J trimming: 8 bases; junction bases outside the gene matches: 8. The chain's CDR3 is CASSSGGLAGVGTQYF. The CDR3 coding sequence is TGTGCCAGCAGTTCGGGGGGACTAGCGGGAGTAGGTACGCAGTATTTT.

This clone was observed a few times. This sequence joins TRBV7-3 and TRBJ2-1; D is perhaps TRBD2 (7 bases). Germline assignment: CDR1 SGHTA and CDR2 FQGTGA. The length of the CDR3 is 14 residues. Trimming took 8 bases from V and 6 from J, leaving 17 bases between them. CDR3 protein: CASDRGTGGNEQFF. Here the CDR3 DNA reads TGTGCCAGCGATAGGGGGACGGGGGGCAATGAGCAGTTCTTC.

The V call is TRBV30, the J call TRBJ1-5; D perhaps matches TRBD1 (6 bases). Germline loops: CDR1 GTSNPN, CDR2 SVGIG (reference sequence). Deletions cut 3 bases from V and 1 base from J, with 7 bases between. This CDR3 region has 13 residues. The CDR3 protein is CAWSGQSNQPQHF. The CDR3 DNA reads as TGTGCCTGGAGCGGACAGAGCAATCAGCCCCAGCATTTT.

The chain recombines TRBV19 with TRBJ1-5; D is uncertain. Germline V lookup: CDR1 LNHDA, CDR2 SQIVND (reference sequence). The V end lost 4 bases, the J end lost 6 bases, and 16 bases lay between the germline ends. The CDR3 extends over 15 amino acids. CDR3 in DNA: TGTGCCAGTAGTAAACACCAGTCCAGGATTCAGCCCCAGCATTTT. This sequence encodes CASSKHQSRIQPQHF.

In this sample, this clone turned up a few times. The chain combines TRBV28 with TRBJ1-4; 8 positions agree with TRBD1. Germline V CDR1 and CDR2: MDHEN, SYDVKM. V dropped 5 bases and J dropped 7; count of bases not matched to a gene: 12. The CDR3 spans 16 residues. This chain's CDR3 is CASSPRQGWRGEKLFF. CDR3 DNA: TGTGCCAGCAGTCCCCGACAGGGGTGGAGAGGTGAAAAACTGTTTTTT.

The chain links TRBV7-3 to TRBJ2-7; 11 bases are a match to TRBD2. This CDR3 region has 16 residues. Germline loops: CDR1 SGHTA, CDR2 FQGTGA. The trim removed 5 bases at V and 6 bases at J, leaving 12 bases unmatched. This CDR3 reads CASSPFTLAGVGEQYF. Here the CDR3 DNA reads TGTGCCAGCAGCCCCTTCACACTAGCGGGAGTAGGCGAGCAGTACTTC.

This clone was seen only once. The chain uses TRBV19 and TRBJ2-3; D ambiguous. Germline CDR1 is LNHDA and CDR2 is SQIVND (reference sequence). Trimming cost V 7 bases and J 6 bases, with 8 bases left between them. The CDR3 sequence is 11 residues long. In DNA form, the CDR3 reads TGTGCCAGTATTTCAGGTGATACGCAGTATTTT. This sequence encodes CASISGDTQYF.

The chain joins TRBV19 to TRBJ2-5; 8 nucleotides line up with TRBD1. The assigned J gene may be wrong: the sequence end matches TRBJ2-7 better. CDR1 is LNHDA and CDR2 is SQIVND in the germline V gene (reference sequence). The CDR3 length is 13 residues. The CDR3, as DNA: TGTGCCAGTAGTGGGGACAGGAAATACGAGCAGTACTTC. This sequence encodes CASSGDRKYEQYF.

This clone turned up a few times. This CDR3 reads CATSRDFGGNSGYTF. The CDR3 coding sequence is TGTGCCACCAGCAGAGATTTTGGGGGCAACAGTGGCTACACCTTC. The V and J genes are TRBV15 and TRBJ1-2, with D perhaps TRBD1 (6 bases). Trimming removed 0 bases from V and 7 bases from J, with 15 bases in between. From germline, CDR1 is LNHNV and CDR2 YYDKDF (reference sequence). The CDR3 contains 15 residues. Drawing the rest from reference TRBV15 and TRBJ1-2, the complete variable domain is DAMVIQNPRYQVTQFGKPVTLSCSQTLNHNVMYWYQQKSSQAPKLLFHYYDKDFNNEADTPDNFQSRRPNTSFCFLDIRSPGLGDTAMYLCATSRDFGGNSGYTFGSGTRLTVV.